A single sample is the source of the 15 T cell receptor beta chains below, sequenced in a study of cytomegalovirus exposure and HLA in healthy donors. This PCR relied on a set of 60 Vbeta primers and 13 Jbeta primers. Profiling relied on immunoSEQ multiplex PCR, and the TCRdb table lists in-frame clones only, not all of them. The table records under 150,000 clones, 80% of them present only once. The specimen was PBMCs. The source is a middle-aged man in good health and CMV-seropositive.

This chain connects TRBV5-1 to TRBJ1-2; D gene unclear. The CDR3 contains 13 residues. CDR1 and CDR2 (germline): SGHRS, YFSETQ. V lost 0 bases to trimming and J lost 4 bases, with 7 bases between them. This chain's CDR3 is CASSLEGSYGYTF. In nucleotides, the CDR3 is TGCGCCAGCAGCTTGGAAGGGAGCTATGGCTACACCTTC.

The chain combines TRBV7-8 with TRBJ1-4; D is unresolved. V dropped 6 bases and J dropped 0 bases, with 14 bases sitting between them. The germline V gene encodes CDR1 SGHVS and CDR2 FQNEAQ. This CDR3 contains 16 residues. The CDR3: CASRGGLIATNEKLFF. Written as DNA, the CDR3 is TGTGCCAGCAGGGGTGGGCTGATAGCAACTAATGAAAAACTGTTTTTT.

CDR3 sequence: CASSVDRGKAEKLFF. In DNA form, the CDR3 reads TGTGCCAGCAGCGTAGACAGGGGAAAGGCTGAAAAACTGTTTTTT. The genes are TRBV7-9 and TRBJ1-4, with TRBD1 matching 8 bases. The junction had 9 bases not matched to a gene; V was cut back by 5 bases and J by 7 bases. The germline CDR1 and CDR2 sequences are SEHNR and FQNEAQ (reference sequence). The CDR3 length is 15 residues.

This chain joins TRBV7-2 and TRBJ1-5; D is perhaps TRBD1 (6 bases). Germline-derived CDR1 and CDR2 are SGHTA and FQGNSA. The V and J ends lost 4 bases and 3 bases respectively, with 16 bases between them. CDR3 length equals 16 residues. CDR3 amino acids: CASSSDANRVNQPQHF. Written as DNA, the CDR3 is TGTGCCAGCAGCTCCGACGCTAACAGGGTCAATCAGCCCCAGCATTTT.

The rearrangement uses TRBV6-5 and TRBJ2-1, with 10 bases matching TRBD2. Losses at the gene ends were 7 bases for V and 8 bases for J; bases not matched to a gene: 8. CDR3 length: 14 amino acids. Germline V gene sequence: CDR1 MNHEY, CDR2 SVGAGI. CDR3 in DNA: TGTGCCAGCAAACTAGCGGGGTATGGCGATGAGCAGTTCTTC. Its translation: CASKLAGYGDEQFF.

The rearrangement joins TRBV4-3 to TRBJ2-1; D is undetermined. Germline V gene lookup returns CDR1 LGHNA and CDR2 YSLEER. The CDR3 is made up of 15 amino acids. The V end was cut by 4 bases, the J end by 0 bases, with 10 bases between. Here the CDR3 DNA reads TGCGCCAGCAGCCGAGAGGCTAGCTCCTACAATGAGCAGTTCTTC. It codes for CASSREASSYNEQFF.

The gene calls are TRBV6-6 and TRBJ1-5; TRBD1 matches at 7 bases. Trimming at V came to 6 bases and at J to 3 bases, leaving 8 bases not matched to a gene. The CDR3 spans 15 residues. CDR1 MNHNY and CDR2 SVGAGI come from the germline V gene (reference sequence). The CDR3 region is CASSPDRLINQPQHF. DNA for the CDR3: TGTGCCAGCAGCCCGGACAGGCTGATCAATCAGCCCCAGCATTTT.

The J gene is TRBJ2-7, the V gene TRBV15, with 7 positions matching TRBD1. The CDR3 runs 14 residues. The germline gives CDR1 LNHNV, CDR2 YYDKDF (reference sequence). The J segment lost 4 bases and the V segment lost 5 bases, leaving 8 bases of the junction unmatched. CDR3 nucleotide sequence: TGTGCCACCAGCTCAACCTTGACAGGGTACGAGCAGTACTTC. Its protein is CATSSTLTGYEQYF.

V is TRBV4-3 and J is TRBJ2-1; 9 bases are a match to TRBD1. The junction had 7 bases not matched to a gene; V was cut back by 5 bases and J by 2 bases. The length of the CDR3 is 16 residues. CDR1 is LGHNA and CDR2 is YSLEER in the germline V gene. CDR3 sequence (DNA): TGCGCCAGCAGCGGCGCCGGGACAGGGCCCTACAATGAGCAGTTCTTC. Its translation: CASSGAGTGPYNEQFF.

The J gene is TRBJ1-5, the V gene TRBV7-2; a possible D gene is TRBD1 (5 bases). This CDR3 spans 15 amino acids. Trimming took 1 base from V and 5 from J, leaving 12 bases between them. CDR1 is SGHTA and CDR2 is FQGNSA in the germline V gene. The CDR3 loop is CASSLVSGIHQPQHF. CDR3 nucleotides: TGTGCCAGCAGCTTAGTGTCAGGGATCCATCAGCCCCAGCATTTT.

The chain combines TRBV5-1 with TRBJ2-3, with D perhaps matching TRBD2 (5 bases). Germline V CDR1 and CDR2: SGHRS, YFSETQ. V gave up 4 bases and J gave up 0 bases, with 12 bases separating them. CDR3 length equals 15 residues. In DNA, the CDR3 is TGCGCCAGCAGCCCGAGAGGGTTCAGCACAGATACGCAGTATTTT. This encodes CASSPRGFSTDTQYF.

The V call is TRBV30, the J call TRBJ1-3; D gene unclear. The CDR3 is 11 amino acids. Germline loops: CDR1 GTSNPN, CDR2 SVGIG (reference sequence). V was pared by 1 base and J by 14 bases, with 12 bases between. CDR3 residues: CAWSALGGLYF. The CDR3 DNA follows: TGTGCCTGGAGTGCCCTGGGTGGGCTATATTTT.

This chain links TRBV5-4 with TRBJ1-1, with D possibly matching TRBD1 (5 bases). The V gene's germline CDR1 is SGHNT and CDR2 YYREEE (reference sequence). The CDR3 extends over 16 amino acids. Trimming took 0 bases from V and 0 from J, leaving 12 bases between them. CDR3 sequence: CASSLAGGSMNTEAFF. The CDR3 DNA follows: TGTGCCAGCAGCTTGGCCGGGGGAAGCATGAACACTGAAGCTTTCTTT.

In this sample, this clone turned up once. The rearrangement links TRBV7-9 to TRBJ2-7, with D perhaps matching TRBD1 (5 bases). With 2 bases removed from V and 7 bases from J, the gap between germline ends came to 12 bases. Germline V lookup: CDR1 SEHNR, CDR2 FQNEAQ (reference sequence). This CDR3 is 13 amino acids long. The CDR3 region has the DNA TGTGCCAGCAGCTTACAGGGTTTGAGGGAGCAGTACTTC. Protein sequence: CASSLQGLREQYF.

This clone was seen a few times. CDR3 in amino acids: CASSFLAEEYNEQFF. The CDR3 DNA follows: TGCGCCAGCAGCTTTTTAGCGGAGGAATACAATGAGCAGTTCTTC. The chain is built from TRBV5-1 and TRBJ2-1, with a weak D call TRBD2 (6 bases). The germline V and J ends were trimmed by 2 bases and 4 bases, with 13 bases remaining between them. The CDR3 is 15 residues long. The V gene's germline CDR1 is SGHRS and CDR2 YFSETQ.